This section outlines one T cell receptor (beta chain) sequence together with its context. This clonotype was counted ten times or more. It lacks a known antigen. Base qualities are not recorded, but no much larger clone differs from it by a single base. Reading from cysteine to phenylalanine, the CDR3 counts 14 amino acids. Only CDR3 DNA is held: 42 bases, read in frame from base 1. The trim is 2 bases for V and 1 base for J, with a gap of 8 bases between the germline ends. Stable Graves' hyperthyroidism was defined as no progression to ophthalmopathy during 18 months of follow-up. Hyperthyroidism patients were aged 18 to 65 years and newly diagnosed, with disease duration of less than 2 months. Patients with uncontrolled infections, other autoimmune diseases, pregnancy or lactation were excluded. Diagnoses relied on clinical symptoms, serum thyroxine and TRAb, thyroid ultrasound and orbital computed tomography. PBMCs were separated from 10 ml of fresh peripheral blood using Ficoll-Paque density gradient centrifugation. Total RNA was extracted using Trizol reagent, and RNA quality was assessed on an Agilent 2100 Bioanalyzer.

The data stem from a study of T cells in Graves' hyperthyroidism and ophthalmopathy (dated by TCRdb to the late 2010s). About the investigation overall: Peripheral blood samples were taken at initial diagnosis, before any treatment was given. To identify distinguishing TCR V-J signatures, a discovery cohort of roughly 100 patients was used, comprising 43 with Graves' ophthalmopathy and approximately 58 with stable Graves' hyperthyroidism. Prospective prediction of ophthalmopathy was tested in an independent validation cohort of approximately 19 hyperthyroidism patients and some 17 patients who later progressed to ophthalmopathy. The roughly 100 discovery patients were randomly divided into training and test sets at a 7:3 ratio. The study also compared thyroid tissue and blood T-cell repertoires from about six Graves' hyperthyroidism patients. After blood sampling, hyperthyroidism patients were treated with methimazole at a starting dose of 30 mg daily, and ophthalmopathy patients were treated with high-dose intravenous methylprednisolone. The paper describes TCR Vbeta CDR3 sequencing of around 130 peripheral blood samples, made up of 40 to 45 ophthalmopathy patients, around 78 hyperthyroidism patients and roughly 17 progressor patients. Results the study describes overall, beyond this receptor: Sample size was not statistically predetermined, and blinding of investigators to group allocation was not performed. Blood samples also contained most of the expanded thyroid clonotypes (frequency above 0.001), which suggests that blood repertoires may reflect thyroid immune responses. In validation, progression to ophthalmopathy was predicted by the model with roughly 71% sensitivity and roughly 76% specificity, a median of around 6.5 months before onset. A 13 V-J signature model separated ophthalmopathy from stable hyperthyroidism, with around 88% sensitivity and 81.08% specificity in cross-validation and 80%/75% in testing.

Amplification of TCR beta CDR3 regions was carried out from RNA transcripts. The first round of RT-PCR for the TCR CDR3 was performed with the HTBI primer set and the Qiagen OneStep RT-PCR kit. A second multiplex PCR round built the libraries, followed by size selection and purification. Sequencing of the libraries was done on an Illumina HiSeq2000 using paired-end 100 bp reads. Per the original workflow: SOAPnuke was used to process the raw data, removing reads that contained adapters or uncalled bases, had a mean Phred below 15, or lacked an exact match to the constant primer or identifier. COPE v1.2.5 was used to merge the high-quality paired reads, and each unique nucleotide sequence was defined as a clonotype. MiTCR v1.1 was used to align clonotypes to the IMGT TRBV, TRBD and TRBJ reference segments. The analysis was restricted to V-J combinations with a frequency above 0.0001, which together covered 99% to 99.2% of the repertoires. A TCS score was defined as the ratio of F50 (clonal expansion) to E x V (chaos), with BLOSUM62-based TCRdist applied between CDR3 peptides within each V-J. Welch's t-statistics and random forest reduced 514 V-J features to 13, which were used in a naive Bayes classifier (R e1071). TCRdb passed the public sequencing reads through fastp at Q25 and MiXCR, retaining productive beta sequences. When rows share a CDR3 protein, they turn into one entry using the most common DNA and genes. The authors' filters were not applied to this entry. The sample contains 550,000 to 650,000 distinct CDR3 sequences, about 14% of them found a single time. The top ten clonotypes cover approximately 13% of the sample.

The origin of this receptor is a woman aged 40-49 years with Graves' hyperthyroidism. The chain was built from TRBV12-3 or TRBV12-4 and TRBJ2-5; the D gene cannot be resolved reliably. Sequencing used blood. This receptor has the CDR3 CASSLRSSQETQYF. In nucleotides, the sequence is TGTGCCAGCAGTTTACGGAGCAGCCAAGAGACCCAGTACTTC.